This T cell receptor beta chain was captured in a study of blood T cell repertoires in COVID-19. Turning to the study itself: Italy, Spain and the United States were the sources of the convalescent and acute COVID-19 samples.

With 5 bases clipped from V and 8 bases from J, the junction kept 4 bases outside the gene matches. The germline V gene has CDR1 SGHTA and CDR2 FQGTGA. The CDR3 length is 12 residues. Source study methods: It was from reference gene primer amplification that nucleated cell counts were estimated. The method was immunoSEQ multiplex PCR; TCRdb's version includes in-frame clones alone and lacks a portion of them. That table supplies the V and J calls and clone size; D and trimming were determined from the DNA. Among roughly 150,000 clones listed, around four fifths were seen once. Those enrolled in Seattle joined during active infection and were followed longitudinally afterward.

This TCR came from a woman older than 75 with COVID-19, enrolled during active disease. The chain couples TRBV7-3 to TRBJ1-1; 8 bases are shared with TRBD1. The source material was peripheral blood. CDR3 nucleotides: TGTGCCAGCAGCGCGACAGGGGAGGAAGCTTTCTTT. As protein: CASSATGEEAFF.